These 8 T cell receptor beta chains came from one sample sequenced in a study of T-cell memory formation after mild COVID-19. TCRdb passed the 5' RACE reads through MiXCR, listing each CDR3 protein once. The repertoire includes roughly 450,000 distinct CDR3 sequences, 18% of them detected once, and roughly an eighth sits in the top ten. Sample: PBMCs or a T cell subset sorted from them (not recorded which). These receptors were obtained from an adult woman who had mild COVID-19 (a few samples of this study predate the infection). Cell type and time point are not known.

This clonotype turned up a few times. V gene TRBV12-3 or TRBV12-4 combines with J gene TRBJ2-3, with D tentatively TRBD1 (6 bases). The V end lost 3 bases, the J end lost 0 bases, and 10 bases lay between the germline ends. The CDR3 has 15 amino acids. In nucleotides, the CDR3 is TGTGCCAGCAGTTTCGGGGACACGAGCACAGATACGCAGTATTTT. This codes for CASSFGDTSTDTQYF.

This clonotype was found a few times. The chain employs TRBV12-3 or TRBV12-4 and TRBJ1-1; D might be TRBD1 (6 bases). The CDR3 is 14 residues long. V lost 4 bases and J 7 bases, leaving 16 bases between the germline ends. The CDR3 DNA is TGTGCCAGCAGTTCAGGACAGCCTCCCTTTGAAGCTTTCTTT. Protein product: CASSSGQPPFEAFF.

V usage is TRBV27 and J usage is TRBJ1-1, with 9 bases fitting TRBD1. V shed 5 bases, J shed 1 base, and the junction held 5 bases outside the gene matches. The CDR3 length is 15 residues. Germline V gene data show CDR1 as MNHEY and CDR2 as SMNVEV (reference sequence). The CDR3 loop reads CASSKKDRGNTEAFF. DNA for the CDR3: TGTGCCAGCAGTAAGAAGGACAGGGGGAACACTGAAGCTTTCTTT.

This clonotype was recorded a few times. The gene calls are TRBV27 and TRBJ1-1; no clear D. Deletions cut 3 bases from V and 2 bases from J, with 7 bases between. The CDR3 runs to 13 residues. Germline lookup yields CDR1 MNHEY and CDR2 SMNVEV (reference sequence). The CDR3: CASSFRSNTEAFF. The CDR3 DNA reads TGTGCCAGCAGTTTCCGGTCTAACACTGAAGCTTTCTTT.

DNA for the CDR3: TGTGCCATCAGTATACAGGGGTTGGGTGAAGCTTTCTTT. As protein: CAISIQGLGEAFF. V and J are TRBV10-3 and TRBJ1-1; 7 bases agree with TRBD1. In germline, CDR1 is ENHRY, CDR2 SYGVKD. V was pared by 5 bases and J by 7 bases, with 7 bases of the junction left unmatched. The CDR3 is 13 amino acids.

J is TRBJ1-1 and V is TRBV9; D is unresolved. This CDR3 has 14 amino acids. Germline-derived CDR1 and CDR2 are SGDLS and YYNGEE. V lost 0 bases, J lost 3 bases, and 9 bases lay in between. Written as DNA, the CDR3 is TGTGCCAGCAGCGTAGGGCAGAAGCACACTGAAGCTTTCTTT. It translates to CASSVGQKHTEAFF.

This chain uses TRBV12-3 or TRBV12-4 with TRBJ1-5; a weak D match, TRBD1 (5 bases). There are 17 residues in the CDR3. V dropped 7 bases and J dropped 0 bases, with 19 bases sitting between them. CDR3 in amino acids: CASTLSSRVYSNQPQHF. In DNA, the CDR3 is TGTGCCAGCACTCTATCATCCAGGGTCTATAGCAATCAGCCCCAGCATTTT.

The chain has TRBV7-9 and TRBJ2-2; TRBD2 might be the D (6 bases). This CDR3 spans 15 amino acids. V lost 4 bases and J 4 bases, leaving 13 bases between the germline ends. Looked up from germline, CDR1 is SEHNR and CDR2 is FQNEAQ (reference sequence). As DNA, the CDR3 is TGTGCCAGCAGCTCGTCTTTGCGGGGCACCGGGGAGCTGTTTTTT. This encodes CASSSSLRGTGELFF.